Listed below are T cell receptor beta chains from one sample, sequenced in a study of T cells in Graves' hyperthyroidism and ophthalmopathy. Using its own MiXCR run on the multiplex PCR reads, TCRdb lists one record per CDR3 protein. The sample records 400,000 to 600,000 distinct CDR3 sequences, 16% being singletons. The sequenced sample consisted of blood. The receptors were sampled from a woman between 25 and 40 years old with Graves' ophthalmopathy. Each CDR3 is given with its conserved first and last residue. Fields, in order: D gene, J gene, clone size, V gene, CDR3 protein, CDR3 DNA. The D gene is left open where the match is weak. Clone size appears in some rows only: once, few, many, or a class for an expanded clone.

>NA|TRBJ2-3|many|TRBV30
CAWSSGAGTDTQYF
TGTGCCTGGAGTTCGGGTGCAGGGACAGATACGCAGTATTTT
>NA|TRBJ1-6|many|TRBV11-1
CASSLTENSPLHF
TGTGCCAGCAGCTTAACCGAAAATTCACCCCTCCACTTT
>NA|TRBJ2-3|NA|TRBV5-1
CASSLEQGTDTRYF
TGCGCCAGCAGCTTGGAACAGGGCACAGATACGCGGTATTTT
>TRBD1|TRBJ1-6|few|TRBV5-1
CASSSSGQGTNSPLHF
TGCGCCAGCAGCTCTTCGGGACAGGGGACAAATTCACCCCTCCACTTT
>NA|TRBJ2-7|many|TRBV7-2
CASSPEGIGFPGEQYF
TGTGCCAGCAGCCCGGAGGGGATAGGGTTCCCTGGCGAGCAGTACTTC
>NA|TRBJ1-5|few|TRBV10-3
CAISEGVQPQHF
TGTGCCATCAGTGAGGGGGTCCAGCCCCAGCATTTT
>NA|TRBJ2-3|many|TRBV12-3/TRBV12-4
CASSRTGDTQYF
TGTGCCAGCAGTCGGACGGGAGATACGCAGTATTTT
>TRBD2|TRBJ2-3|many|TRBV7-2
CASSLGRERYTQYF
TGTGCCAGCAGCTTAGGGCGGGAGCGATACACGCAGTATTTT
>TRBD1|TRBJ1-2|few|TRBV11-2
CASSLDIGDSAYGYTF
TGTGCCAGCAGCTTAGATATAGGGGACAGCGCCTATGGCTACACCTTC
>NA|TRBJ2-6|NA|TRBV29-1
CSVGEGSGANVLTF
TGCAGCGTTGGGGAAGGGTCTGGGGCCAACGTCCTGACTTTC
>NA|TRBJ2-1|many|TRBV7-9
CASSLPGRDEQFF
TGTGCCAGCAGCTTACCGGGTCGAGATGAGCAGTTCTTC
>NA|TRBJ2-7|many|TRBV6-2/TRBV6-3
CASRLDSYEQYF
TGTGCCAGCCGGCTAGACTCCTACGAGCAGTACTTC